What follows are 18 T cell receptor beta chains derived from one specimen sequenced in a study of cytomegalovirus exposure and HLA in healthy donors. Use of 60 Vbeta and 13 Jbeta primers characterized the PCR. Profiled with immunoSEQ multiplex PCR; TCRdb holds only in-frame clones, not every one. The sample includes 200,000 to 250,000 clones, roughly four fifths of them seen just once. Sequenced input: PBMCs. These receptors all come from a girl between 10 and 17 years old in good health and CMV-seronegative.

This rearrangement joins TRBV2 to TRBJ2-5; 7 nucleotides agree with TRBD1. With 6 bases clipped from V and 5 bases from J, the junction kept 12 bases outside the gene matches. This CDR3 spans 15 amino acids. CDR1 is SNHLY and CDR2 is FYNNEI in the germline V gene. CDR3 DNA: TGTGCCAGCAGGGGACAGATTCTAACCCGGGAGACCCAGTACTTC. This sequence encodes CASRGQILTRETQYF.

V usage is TRBV29-1 and J usage is TRBJ2-3; TRBD2 matches 8 bases. Trimming removed 6 bases from V and 6 bases from J; junction bases left unmatched: 17. Germline V CDR1 and CDR2: SQVTM, ANQGSEA. The CDR3 is 16 amino acids. Written as DNA, the CDR3 is TGCAGCGTCGTACCCTGGGGGCGGGGGGACCTTGATACGCAGTATTTT. Translation gives CSVVPWGRGDLDTQYF.

The chain has TRBV28 and TRBJ1-1; a possible D gene is TRBD1 (5 bases). The V end was cut by 5 bases, the J end by 0 bases, with 7 bases between. The length of the CDR3 is 13 residues. In germline, CDR1 is MDHEN, CDR2 SYDVKM. This chain's CDR3 is CASSVQVNTEAFF. Written as DNA, the CDR3 is TGTGCCAGCAGTGTACAGGTGAACACTGAAGCTTTCTTT.

Notes on this clone: Other DNA sequences of this sample code for an identical CDR3. The gene calls are TRBV6-5 and TRBJ2-7; TRBD2 aligns across 8 bases. Germline V gene sequence: CDR1 MNHEY, CDR2 SVGAGI. After removal of 0 bases from V and 3 bases from J, the junction contained 1 base not matched to a gene. This CDR3 is 14 amino acids long. CDR3 amino acids: CASSYSSGSYEQYF. The CDR3 region has the DNA TGTGCCAGCAGTTACTCGAGCGGGAGCTACGAGCAGTACTTC.

This clone has only one observation. The J gene is TRBJ1-1, the V gene TRBV6-5; 7 bases match TRBD1. V lost 0 bases to trimming and J lost 3 bases; unmatched junction nucleotides: 7. In germline, CDR1 is MNHEY, CDR2 SVGAGI. The CDR3 extends over 16 amino acids. The CDR3, as DNA: TGTGCCAGCAGTTACTCGAGGGCAGGGGGATACACTGAAGCTTTCTTT. Its translation: CASSYSRAGGYTEAFF.

The gene calls are TRBV10-2 and TRBJ2-7, with unresolved D. The CDR3 is 15 amino acids. The germline gives CDR1 WSHSY, CDR2 SAAADI. V dropped 2 bases and J dropped 3 bases, with 14 bases sitting between them. CDR3 DNA: TGCGCCAGCAGTGAGATGGCCCCAGGTTTCTACGAGCAGTACTTC. This sequence encodes CASSEMAPGFYEQYF.

The chain carries TRBV6-5 and TRBJ1-2; TRBD1 matches 7 bases. This CDR3 is built from 15 residues. V lost 0 bases and J lost 4; bases outside the gene matches: 5. Germline values: CDR1 MNHEY, CDR2 SVGAGI. The CDR3, as DNA: TGTGCCAGCAGTTACTCGTCAGGGGGAAGCTATGGCTACACCTTC. This sequence encodes CASSYSSGGSYGYTF.

This clone was detected a few times. J is TRBJ1-5 and V is TRBV5-6; perhaps TRBD1 as D (6 bases). The CDR3 totals 15 residues. Looked up from germline, CDR1 is SGHDT and CDR2 is YYEEEE. With 2 bases removed from V and 4 bases from J, the gap between germline ends came to 13 bases. CDR3 protein: CASSFRSQGNQPQHF. The CDR3 DNA is TGTGCCAGCAGCTTTCGGTCTCAGGGGAATCAGCCCCAGCATTTT.

The V call is TRBV5-4, the J call TRBJ2-3; 10 nucleotides line up with TRBD2. Germline CDR1 and CDR2: SGHNT and YYREEE (reference sequence). CDR3 length equals 20 residues. The V and J ends lost 2 bases and 3 bases, in that order; junction bases with no gene match: 18. The CDR3 DNA reads TGTGCCAGCAGCTTCCATTTAGCGGGAGGAGTGATGAGGAAAACAGATACGCAGTATTTT. Its translation is CASSFHLAGGVMRKTDTQYF.

This clone was seen only a few times. The chain recombines TRBV4-3 with TRBJ2-1, with a tentative D call TRBD2 (6 bases). The V and J ends lost 0 bases and 0 bases respectively, with 12 bases between them. The CDR3 runs to 17 residues. The germline gives CDR1 LGHNA, CDR2 YSLEER. The CDR3 sequence is CASSQDQTRSSYNEQFF. In nucleotides, the CDR3 is TGCGCCAGCAGCCAAGATCAGACTAGGAGCTCCTACAATGAGCAGTTCTTC.

The chain combines TRBV28 with TRBJ2-7; 10 bases map to TRBD2. The length of the CDR3 is 18 residues. Germline CDR1 and CDR2: MDHEN and SYDVKM. V trimming: 5 bases; J trimming: 7 bases; junction bases outside the gene matches: 20. The CDR3 region is CASSLPSSGSGLSWEQYF. The CDR3 DNA sequence: TGTGCCAGCAGTCTCCCATCTAGCGGGAGCGGCCTCTCGTGGGAGCAGTACTTC.

This clone was recorded a few times. This sequence joins TRBV5-6 and TRBJ2-3; unclear D gene. There are 12 residues in the CDR3. Trimming left V 4 bases short and J 4 bases short, with 7 bases between. CDR1 and CDR2 from the germline V gene are SGHDT and YYEEEE. CDR3 residues: CASSAGSDTQYF. The CDR3 DNA reads as TGTGCCAGCAGCGCCGGTTCAGATACGCAGTATTTT. Drawing the rest from reference TRBV5-6 and TRBJ2-3, the complete variable domain is DAGVTQSPTHLIKTRGQQVTLRCSPKSGHDTVSWYQQALGQGPQFIFQYYEEEERQRGNFPDRFSGHQFPNYSSELNVNALLLGDSALYLCASSAGSDTQYFGPGTRLTVL.

V and J are TRBV2 and TRBJ2-1, with 10 bases aligning to TRBD2. V gave up 5 bases and J gave up 12 bases; unmatched junction bases: 19. Germline values: CDR1 SNHLY, CDR2 FYNNEI. The CDR3 extends over 17 amino acids. CDR3 coding DNA: TGTGCCAGCAGTCGTGGACTAGCGGAGACCTCAATTGATTCGCAGTTCTTC. Its protein is CASSRGLAETSIDSQFF.

The V call is TRBV7-9, the J call TRBJ1-2; 7 bases line up with TRBD1. The CDR3 sequence is 15 residues long. The V segment lost 6 bases and the J segment 5 bases; nucleotides outside the gene matches: 12. Germline lookup yields CDR1 SEHNR and CDR2 FQNEAQ (reference sequence). CDR3 DNA: TGTGCCAGCAGGGCGAGCGGACAGGAAGAATATGGCTACACCTTC. This gives the protein CASRASGQEEYGYTF.

The chain carries TRBV7-3 and TRBJ2-3, with D hard to call. There are 14 residues in the CDR3. Germline V gives CDR1 SGHTA, CDR2 FQGTGA. V was pared by 0 bases and J by 0 bases, with 4 bases between. DNA of the CDR3: TGTGCCAGCAGCTTAACGCGGAGCACAGATACGCAGTATTTT. It specifies CASSLTRSTDTQYF.

As regards this clone: This CDR3 is also generated by other DNA sequences in the sample. V usage is TRBV18 and J usage is TRBJ2-7, with 7 positions matching TRBD1. The CDR3 covers 15 residues. The V and J ends lost 4 bases and 10 bases, in that order; junction bases with no gene match: 16. Looked up from germline, CDR1 is KGHSH and CDR2 is LQKENI. CDR3 sequence: CASSRSRTGLMGQYF. For the CDR3, the DNA is TGTGCCAGCTCACGAAGTAGGACAGGACTTATGGGACAGTACTTC.

The V gene is TRBV27, the J gene TRBJ1-1, with 7 bases identical to TRBD1. Trimming at V came to 5 bases and at J to 5 bases, leaving 5 bases not matched to a gene. Germline V gene lookup returns CDR1 MNHEY and CDR2 SMNVEV (reference sequence). This CDR3 region has 13 residues. The CDR3 sequence is CASSLQTGTEAFF. DNA of the CDR3: TGTGCCAGCAGTCTCCAGACAGGGACTGAAGCTTTCTTT.

The genes are TRBV5-1 and TRBJ1-3, with D hard to call. The V gene's germline CDR1 is SGHRS and CDR2 YFSETQ. V lost 4 bases and J 2 bases, leaving 10 bases between the germline ends. The CDR3 extends over 14 amino acids. CDR3 sequence reads: CASSPTFTGNTIYF. CDR3 nucleotide sequence: TGCGCCAGCAGCCCCACATTTACTGGAAACACCATATATTTT.